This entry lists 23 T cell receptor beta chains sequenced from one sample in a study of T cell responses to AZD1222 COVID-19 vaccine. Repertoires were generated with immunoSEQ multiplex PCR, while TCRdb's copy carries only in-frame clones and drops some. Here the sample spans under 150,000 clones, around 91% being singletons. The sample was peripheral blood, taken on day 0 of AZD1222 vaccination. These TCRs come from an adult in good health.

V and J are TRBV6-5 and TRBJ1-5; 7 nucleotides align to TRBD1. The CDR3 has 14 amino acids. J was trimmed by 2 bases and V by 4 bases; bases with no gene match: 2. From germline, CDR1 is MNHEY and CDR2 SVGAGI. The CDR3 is CASSLGQGNQPQHF. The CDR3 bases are TGTGCCAGCAGTTTAGGACAGGGCAATCAGCCCCAGCATTTT.

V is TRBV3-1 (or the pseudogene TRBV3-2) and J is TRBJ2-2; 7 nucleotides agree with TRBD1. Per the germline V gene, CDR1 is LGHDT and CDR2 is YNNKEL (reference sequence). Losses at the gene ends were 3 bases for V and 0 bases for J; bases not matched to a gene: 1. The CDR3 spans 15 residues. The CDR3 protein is CASSHQGANTGELFF. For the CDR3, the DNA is TGTGCCAGCAGCCATCAGGGGGCGAACACCGGGGAGCTGTTTTTT.

CDR3 bases: TGTGCCATCAGTGAGTCGAAGGGGGGCCAAGAGACCCAGTACTTC. Its protein product is CAISESKGGQETQYF. This rearrangement joins TRBV10-3 to TRBJ2-5; either TRBD1 or TRBD2 may fit D (6 bases each). The V and J ends lost 0 bases and 1 base respectively, with 9 bases between them. Germline V gene data show CDR1 as ENHRY and CDR2 as SYGVKD. This CDR3 has 15 amino acids.

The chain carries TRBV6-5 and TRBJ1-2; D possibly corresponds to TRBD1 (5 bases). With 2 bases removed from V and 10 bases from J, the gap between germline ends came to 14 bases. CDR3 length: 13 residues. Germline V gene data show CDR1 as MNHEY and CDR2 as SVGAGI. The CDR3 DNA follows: TGTGCCAGCAGTTACGTCAGGGACCTCGACTACACCTTC. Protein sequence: CASSYVRDLDYTF.

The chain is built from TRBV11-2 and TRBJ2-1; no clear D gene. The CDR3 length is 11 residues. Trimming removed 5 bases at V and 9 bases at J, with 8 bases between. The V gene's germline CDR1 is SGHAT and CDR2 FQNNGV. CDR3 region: CASSQGLEQFF. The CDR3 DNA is TGTGCCAGCAGCCAAGGTCTTGAGCAGTTCTTC. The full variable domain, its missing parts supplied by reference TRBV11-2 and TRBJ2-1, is EAGVAQSPRYKIIEKRQSVAFWCNPISGHATLYWYQQILGQGPKLLIQFQNNGVVDDSQLPKDRFSAERLKGVDSTLKIQPAKLEDSAVYLCASSQGLEQFFGPGTRLTVL.

CDR3 region: CASSLGVGSDGYTF. The CDR3 DNA reads TGTGCCAGCAGCTTGGGAGTGGGGTCGGATGGCTACACCTTC. The chain carries TRBV5-6 and TRBJ1-2; D is uncertain. This CDR3 has 14 residues. V was shortened by 0 bases and J by 6 bases, with 12 bases between the two germline ends. The germline V gene encodes CDR1 SGHDT and CDR2 YYEEEE.

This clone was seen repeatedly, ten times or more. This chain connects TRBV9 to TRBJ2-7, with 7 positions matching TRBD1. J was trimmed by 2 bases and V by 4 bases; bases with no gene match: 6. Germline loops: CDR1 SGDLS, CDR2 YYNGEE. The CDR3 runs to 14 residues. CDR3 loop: CASSRQGTPYEQYF. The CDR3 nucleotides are TGTGCCAGCAGCAGACAGGGTACCCCCTACGAGCAGTACTTC.

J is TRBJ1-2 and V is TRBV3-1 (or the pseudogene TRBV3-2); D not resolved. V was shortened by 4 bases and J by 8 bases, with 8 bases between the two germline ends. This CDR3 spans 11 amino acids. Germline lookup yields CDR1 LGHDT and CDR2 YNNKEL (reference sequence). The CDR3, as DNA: TGTGCCAGCAGCCGGTTCGAGGGCTACACCTTC. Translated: CASSRFEGYTF.

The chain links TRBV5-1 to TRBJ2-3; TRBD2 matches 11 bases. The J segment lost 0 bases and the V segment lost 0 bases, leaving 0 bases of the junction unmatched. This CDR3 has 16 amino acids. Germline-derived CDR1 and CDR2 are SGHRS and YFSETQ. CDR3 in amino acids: CASSLVAGGSTDTQYF. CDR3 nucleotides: TGCGCCAGCAGCTTGGTAGCGGGAGGGAGCACAGATACGCAGTATTTT. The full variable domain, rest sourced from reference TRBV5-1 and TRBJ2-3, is KAGVTQTPRYLIKTRGQQVTLSCSPISGHRSVSWYQQTPGQGLQFLFEYFSETQRNKGNFPGRFSGRQFSNSRSEMNVSTLELGDSALYLCASSLVAGGSTDTQYFGPGTRLTVL.

In DNA, the CDR3 is TGTGCCAGCAGCCCCACAGGGGGCGGCCAGCCCCAGCATTTT. This codes for CASSPTGGGQPQHF. The J gene is TRBJ1-5, the V gene TRBV9, with 9 bases that match TRBD1. This CDR3 region has 14 residues. Germline trimming cut 4 bases from V and 7 bases from J; bases unmatched to any gene: 6. Looked up from germline, CDR1 is SGDLS and CDR2 is YYNGEE.

The chain's CDR3 is CASSLYQGPYNEQFF. In DNA form, the CDR3 reads TGTGCCAGCAGCCTTTATCAGGGCCCGTACAATGAGCAGTTCTTC. The J gene is TRBJ2-1, the V gene TRBV7-9, with D possibly TRBD1 on 5 matching bases. The germline CDR1 and CDR2 sequences are SEHNR and FQNEAQ (reference sequence). The CDR3 loop spans 15 amino acids. Trimming shortened V by 5 bases and J by 4 bases, and 15 bases separated the two germline ends. Using reference TRBV7-9 and TRBJ2-1 for the parts outside the CDR3, the full variable domain is DTGVSQNPRHKITKRGQNVTFRCDPISEHNRLYWYRQTLGQGPEFLTYFQNEAQLEKSRLLSDRFSAERPKGSFSTLEIQRTEQGDSAMYLCASSLYQGPYNEQFFGPGTRLTVL.

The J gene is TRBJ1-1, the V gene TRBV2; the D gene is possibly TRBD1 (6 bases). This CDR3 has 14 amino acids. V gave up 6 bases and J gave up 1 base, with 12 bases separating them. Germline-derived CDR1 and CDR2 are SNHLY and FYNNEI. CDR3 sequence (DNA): TGTGCCAGCAGGCTTCAGGGGACGAACACTGAAGCTTTCTTT. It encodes CASRLQGTNTEAFF.

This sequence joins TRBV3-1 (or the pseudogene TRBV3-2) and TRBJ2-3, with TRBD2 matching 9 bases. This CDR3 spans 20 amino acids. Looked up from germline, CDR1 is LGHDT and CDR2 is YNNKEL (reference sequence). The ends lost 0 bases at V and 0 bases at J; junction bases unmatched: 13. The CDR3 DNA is TGTGCCAGCAGCCAAGATCAGTTAGCGGGGGCCCTGACTAGCACAGATACGCAGTATTTT. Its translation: CASSQDQLAGALTSTDTQYF.

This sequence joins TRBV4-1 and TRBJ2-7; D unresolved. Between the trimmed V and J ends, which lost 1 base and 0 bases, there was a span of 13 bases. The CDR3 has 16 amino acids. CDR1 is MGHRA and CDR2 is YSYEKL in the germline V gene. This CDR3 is CASSQGLVRSSYEQYF. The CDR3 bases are TGCGCCAGCAGCCAAGGGTTGGTCCGGAGCTCCTACGAGCAGTACTTC.

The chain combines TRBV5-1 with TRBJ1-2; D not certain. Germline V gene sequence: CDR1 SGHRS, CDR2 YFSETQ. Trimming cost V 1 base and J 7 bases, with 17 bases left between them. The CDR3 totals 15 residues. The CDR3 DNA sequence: TGCGCCAGCAGCTTGACCCTTAGTGGGCCGGGTGGCTACACCTTC. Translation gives CASSLTLSGPGGYTF. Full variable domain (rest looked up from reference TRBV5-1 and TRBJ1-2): KAGVTQTPRYLIKTRGQQVTLSCSPISGHRSVSWYQQTPGQGLQFLFEYFSETQRNKGNFPGRFSGRQFSNSRSEMNVSTLELGDSALYLCASSLTLSGPGGYTFGSGTRLTVV.

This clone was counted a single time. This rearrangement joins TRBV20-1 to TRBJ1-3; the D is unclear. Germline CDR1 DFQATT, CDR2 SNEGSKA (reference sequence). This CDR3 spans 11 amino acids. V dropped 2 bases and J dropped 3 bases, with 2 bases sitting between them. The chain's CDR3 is CSARNGNTIYF. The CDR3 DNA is TGCAGTGCTAGAAATGGAAACACCATATATTTT.

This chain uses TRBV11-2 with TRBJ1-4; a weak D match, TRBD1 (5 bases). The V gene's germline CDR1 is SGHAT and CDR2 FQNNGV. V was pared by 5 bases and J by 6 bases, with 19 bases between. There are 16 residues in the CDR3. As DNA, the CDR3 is TGTGCCAGCAGCCGGCGCGACGGGGGGATGGATGAAAAACTGTTTTTT. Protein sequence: CASSRRDGGMDEKLFF.

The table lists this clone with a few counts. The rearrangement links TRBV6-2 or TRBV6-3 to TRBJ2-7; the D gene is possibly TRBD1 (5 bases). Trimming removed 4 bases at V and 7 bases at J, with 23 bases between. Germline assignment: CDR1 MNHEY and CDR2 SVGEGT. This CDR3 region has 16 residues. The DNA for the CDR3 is TGTGCCAGCAGTTTCCTGACCCCAGGGTCCCCTAGGGAGCAGTACTTC. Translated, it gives CASSFLTPGSPREQYF.

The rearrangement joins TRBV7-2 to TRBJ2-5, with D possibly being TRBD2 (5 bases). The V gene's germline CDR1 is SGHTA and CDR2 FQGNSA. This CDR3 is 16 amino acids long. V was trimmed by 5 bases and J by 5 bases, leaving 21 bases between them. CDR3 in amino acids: CASSRARIRDRETQYF. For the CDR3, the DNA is TGTGCCAGCAGCCGCGCGCGGATCCGGGATCGGGAGACCCAGTACTTC.

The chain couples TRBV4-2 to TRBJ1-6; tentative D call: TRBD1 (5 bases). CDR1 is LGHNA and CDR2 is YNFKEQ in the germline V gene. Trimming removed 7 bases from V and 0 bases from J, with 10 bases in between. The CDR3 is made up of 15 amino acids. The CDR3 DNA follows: TGTGCCAGCAACGAGGGGAGCTCCTATAATTCACCCCTCCACTTT. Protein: CASNEGSSYNSPLHF.

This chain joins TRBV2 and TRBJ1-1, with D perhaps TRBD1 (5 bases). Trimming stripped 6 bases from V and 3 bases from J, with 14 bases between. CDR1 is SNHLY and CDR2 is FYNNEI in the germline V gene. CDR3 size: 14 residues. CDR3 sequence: CASREPGRDTEAFF. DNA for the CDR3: TGTGCCAGCAGGGAGCCAGGGAGGGACACTGAAGCTTTCTTT.

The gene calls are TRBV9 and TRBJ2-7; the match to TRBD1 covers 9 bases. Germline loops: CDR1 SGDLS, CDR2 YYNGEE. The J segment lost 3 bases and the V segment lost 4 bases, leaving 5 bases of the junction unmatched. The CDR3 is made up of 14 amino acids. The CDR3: CASSPGTGFYEQYF. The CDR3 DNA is TGTGCCAGCAGCCCCGGGACAGGGTTCTACGAGCAGTACTTC.

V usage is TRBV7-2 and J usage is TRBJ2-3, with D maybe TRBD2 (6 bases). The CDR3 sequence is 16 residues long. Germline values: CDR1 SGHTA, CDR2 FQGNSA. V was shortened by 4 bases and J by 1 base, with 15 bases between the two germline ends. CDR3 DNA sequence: TGTGCCAGCAGCTCAAACGGGGGATTCGGCACAGATACGCAGTATTTT. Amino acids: CASSSNGGFGTDTQYF.